This TCR beta chain was profiled in a study of T cell repertoires in cytomegalovirus infection. In the study overall: CMV epitopes in the study were HLA-C-restricted (recently identified) and HLA-B-restricted (well studied). Study-wide results and caveats: HLA-C-restricted, CMV-specific TCR beta clonotypes were dominant ex vivo.

TCRdb ran MiXCR on the reads and lists one entry per CDR3 protein. The sample shows roughly 340,000 distinct CDR3 sequences, 25% to 35% of them seen only once. This CDR3 is built from 17 residues. After removal of 2 bases from V and 10 bases from J, the junction contained 9 bases not matched to a gene. CDR1 and CDR2 from the germline V gene are MNHEY and SMNVEV (reference sequence). This clonotype was seen a few times. Its antigen is not known. The sample here was cultured PBMCs, taken from culture after CMV antigen stimulation. The rearrangement uses TRBV27 and TRBJ2-1, with 15 bases fitting TRBD2. The TCR was taken from a human donor in good health (CMV status not recorded). Some clones in this sample may be carry-over from other donors' samples. The CDR3 DNA reads TGTGCCAGCAGTTTAGCCCCGGGACTAGCGGGAGGAATGGAGCAGTTCTTC. As protein: CASSLAPGLAGGMEQFF.